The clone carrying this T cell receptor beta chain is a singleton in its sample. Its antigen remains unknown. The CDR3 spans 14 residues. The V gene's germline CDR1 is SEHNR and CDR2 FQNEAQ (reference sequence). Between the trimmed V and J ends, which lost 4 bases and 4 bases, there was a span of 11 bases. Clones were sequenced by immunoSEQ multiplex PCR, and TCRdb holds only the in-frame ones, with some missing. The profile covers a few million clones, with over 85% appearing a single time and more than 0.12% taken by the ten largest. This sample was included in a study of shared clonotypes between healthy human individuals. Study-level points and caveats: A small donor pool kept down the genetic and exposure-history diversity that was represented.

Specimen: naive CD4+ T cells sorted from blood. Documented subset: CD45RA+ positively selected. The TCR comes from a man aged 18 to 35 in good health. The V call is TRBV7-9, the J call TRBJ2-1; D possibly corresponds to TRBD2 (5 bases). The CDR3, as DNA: TGTGCCAGCAGCTCATCCCGGGGATACAATGAGCAGTTCTTC. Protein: CASSSSRGYNEQFF. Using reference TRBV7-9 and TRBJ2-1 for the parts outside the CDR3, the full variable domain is DTGVSQNPRHKITKRGQNVTFRCDPISEHNRLYWYRQTLGQGPEFLTYFQNEAQLEKSRLLSDRFSAERPKGSFSTLEIQRTEQGDSAMYLCASSSSRGYNEQFFGPGTRLTVL.